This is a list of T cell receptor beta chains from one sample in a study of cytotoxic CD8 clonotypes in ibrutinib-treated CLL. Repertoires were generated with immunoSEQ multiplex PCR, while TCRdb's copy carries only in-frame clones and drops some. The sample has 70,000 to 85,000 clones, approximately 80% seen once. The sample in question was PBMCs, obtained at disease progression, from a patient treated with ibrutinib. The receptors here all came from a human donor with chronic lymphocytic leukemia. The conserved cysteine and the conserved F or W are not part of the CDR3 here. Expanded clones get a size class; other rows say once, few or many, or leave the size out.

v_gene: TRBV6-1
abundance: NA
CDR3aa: ASSENMGYT

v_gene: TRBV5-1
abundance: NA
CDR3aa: ASSLRQDYTGELF

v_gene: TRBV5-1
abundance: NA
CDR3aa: ASSFGQGNEKLF

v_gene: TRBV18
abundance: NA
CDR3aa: ASSPPGGGPLEQY

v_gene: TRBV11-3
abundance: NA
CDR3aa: ASSPRFERGGGEQY

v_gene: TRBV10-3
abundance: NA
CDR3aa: AISGTGGQGNEQF

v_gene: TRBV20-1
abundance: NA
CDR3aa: SARDVPEQY

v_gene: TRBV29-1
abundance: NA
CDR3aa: SVEGRGHVGYT

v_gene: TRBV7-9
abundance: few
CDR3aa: ASSSGLGVVVGTDTQY

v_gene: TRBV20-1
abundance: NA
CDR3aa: SAKAGMVQF

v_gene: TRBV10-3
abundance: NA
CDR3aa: AISWGTGELF

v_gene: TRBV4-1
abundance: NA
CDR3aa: ASSQSGLAVQETQY

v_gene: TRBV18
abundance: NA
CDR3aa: ASSPATNTEAF

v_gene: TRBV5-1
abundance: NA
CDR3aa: ASSPTPRDNNQPQH

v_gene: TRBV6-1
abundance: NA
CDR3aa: ASRQGAVNEKLF

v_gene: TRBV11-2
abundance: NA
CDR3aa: ASSLGQGTYEQY